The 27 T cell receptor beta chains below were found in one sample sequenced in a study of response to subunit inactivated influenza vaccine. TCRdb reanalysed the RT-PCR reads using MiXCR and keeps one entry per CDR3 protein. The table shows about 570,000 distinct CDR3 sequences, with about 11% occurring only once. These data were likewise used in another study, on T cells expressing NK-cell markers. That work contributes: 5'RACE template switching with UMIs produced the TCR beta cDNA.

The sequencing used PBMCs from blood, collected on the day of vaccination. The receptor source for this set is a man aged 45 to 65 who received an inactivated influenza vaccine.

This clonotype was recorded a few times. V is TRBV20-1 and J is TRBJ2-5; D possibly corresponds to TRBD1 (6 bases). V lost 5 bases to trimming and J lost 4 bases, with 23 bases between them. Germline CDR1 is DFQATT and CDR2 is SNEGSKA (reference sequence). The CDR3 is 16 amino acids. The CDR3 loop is CSAGFFQGIWRETQYF. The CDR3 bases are TGCAGTGCTGGCTTCTTCCAGGGGATTTGGAGAGAGACCCAGTACTTC.

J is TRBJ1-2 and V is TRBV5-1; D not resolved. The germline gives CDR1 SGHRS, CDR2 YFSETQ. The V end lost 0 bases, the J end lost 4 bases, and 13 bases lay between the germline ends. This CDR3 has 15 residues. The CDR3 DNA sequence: TGCGCCAGCAGCTTGGTTACCGGGGAGGTCTATGGCTACACCTTC. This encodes CASSLVTGEVYGYTF.

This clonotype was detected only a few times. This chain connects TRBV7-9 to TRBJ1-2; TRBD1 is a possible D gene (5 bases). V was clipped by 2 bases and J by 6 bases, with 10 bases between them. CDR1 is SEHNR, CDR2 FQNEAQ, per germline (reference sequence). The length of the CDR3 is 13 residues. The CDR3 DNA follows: TGTGCCAGCAGCTTACAGGGTATGGATGGCTACACCTTC. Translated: CASSLQGMDGYTF. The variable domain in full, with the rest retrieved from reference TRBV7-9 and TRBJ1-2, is DTGVSQNPRHKITKRGQNVTFRCDPISEHNRLYWYRQTLGQGPEFLTYFQNEAQLEKSRLLSDRFSAERPKGSFSTLEIQRTEQGDSAMYLCASSLQGMDGYTFGSGTRLTVV.

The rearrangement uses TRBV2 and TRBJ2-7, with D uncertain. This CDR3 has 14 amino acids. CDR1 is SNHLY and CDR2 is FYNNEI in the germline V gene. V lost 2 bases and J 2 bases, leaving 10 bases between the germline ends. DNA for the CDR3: TGTGCCAGCAGTGAAAGTTGGGGTACCTACGAGCAGTACTTC. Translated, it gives CASSESWGTYEQYF.

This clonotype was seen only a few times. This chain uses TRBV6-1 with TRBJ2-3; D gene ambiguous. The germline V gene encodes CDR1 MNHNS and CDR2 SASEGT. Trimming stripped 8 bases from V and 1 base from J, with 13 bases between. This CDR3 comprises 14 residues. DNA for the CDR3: TGTGCCAGCCGCCTTCTTCGAGGCACAGATACGCAGTATTTT. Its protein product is CASRLLRGTDTQYF.

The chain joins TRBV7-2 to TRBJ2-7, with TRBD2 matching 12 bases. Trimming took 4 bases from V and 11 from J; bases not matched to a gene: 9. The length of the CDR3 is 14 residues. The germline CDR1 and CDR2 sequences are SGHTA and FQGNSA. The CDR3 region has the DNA TGTGCCAGCAGCTCAGGACTAGCGGGGCTCTCCAAGTACTTC. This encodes CASSSGLAGLSKYF.

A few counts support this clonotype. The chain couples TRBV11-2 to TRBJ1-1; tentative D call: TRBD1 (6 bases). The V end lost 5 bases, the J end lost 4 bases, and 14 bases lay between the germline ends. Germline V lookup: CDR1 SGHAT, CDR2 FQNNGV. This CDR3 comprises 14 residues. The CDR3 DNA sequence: TGTGCCAGCAGCCCTGATGGGGGCGGCACTGAAGCTTTCTTT. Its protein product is CASSPDGGGTEAFF. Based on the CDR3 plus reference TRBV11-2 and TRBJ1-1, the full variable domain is EAGVAQSPRYKIIEKRQSVAFWCNPISGHATLYWYQQILGQGPKLLIQFQNNGVVDDSQLPKDRFSAERLKGVDSTLKIQPAKLEDSAVYLCASSPDGGGTEAFFGQGTRLTVV.

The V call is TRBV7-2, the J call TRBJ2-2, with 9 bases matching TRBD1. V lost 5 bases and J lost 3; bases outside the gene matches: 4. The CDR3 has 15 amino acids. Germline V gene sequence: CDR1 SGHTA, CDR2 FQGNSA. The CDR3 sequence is CASSVRTGDTGELFF. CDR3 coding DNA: TGTGCCAGCAGCGTCCGGACAGGGGACACCGGGGAGCTGTTTTTT.

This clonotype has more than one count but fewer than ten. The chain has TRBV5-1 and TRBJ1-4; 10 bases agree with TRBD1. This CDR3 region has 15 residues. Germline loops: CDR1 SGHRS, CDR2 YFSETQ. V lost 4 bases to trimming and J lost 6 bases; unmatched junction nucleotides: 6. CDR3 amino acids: CASSKTGGLYEKLFF. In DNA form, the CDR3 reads TGCGCCAGCAGCAAGACAGGGGGCCTATATGAAAAACTGTTTTTT.

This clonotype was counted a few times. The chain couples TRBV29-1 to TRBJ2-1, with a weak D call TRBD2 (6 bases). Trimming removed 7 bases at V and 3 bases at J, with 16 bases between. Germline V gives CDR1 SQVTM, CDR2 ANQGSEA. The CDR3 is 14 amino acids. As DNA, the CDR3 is TGCAGCGGCTCCGCGGGAAGGTTCTACAATGAGCAGTTCTTC. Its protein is CSGSAGRFYNEQFF.

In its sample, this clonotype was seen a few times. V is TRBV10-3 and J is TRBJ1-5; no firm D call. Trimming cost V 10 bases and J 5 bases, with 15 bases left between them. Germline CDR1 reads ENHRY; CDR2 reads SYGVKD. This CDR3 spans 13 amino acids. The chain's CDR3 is CATMTGSDQPQHF. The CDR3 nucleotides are TGTGCCACGATGACCGGCAGTGATCAGCCCCAGCATTTT.

The DNA of the CDR3 is TGCAGTGCCACCAGGACAGGTTGGTGGGCTGGGGCCAACGTCCTGACTTTC. The encoded protein is CSATRTGWWAGANVLTF. V and J are TRBV20-1 and TRBJ2-6; 7 nucleotides match TRBD1. This CDR3 region has 17 residues. The V gene end was trimmed by 6 bases and the J gene end by 2 bases; junction bases not matched to a gene: 13. Germline V gene lookup returns CDR1 DFQATT and CDR2 SNEGSKA (reference sequence).

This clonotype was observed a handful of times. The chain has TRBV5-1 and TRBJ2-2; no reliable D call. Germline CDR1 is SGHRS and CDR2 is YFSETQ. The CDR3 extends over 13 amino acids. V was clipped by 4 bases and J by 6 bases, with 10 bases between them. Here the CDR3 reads CASSPWNAGELFF. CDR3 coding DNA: TGCGCCAGCAGCCCCTGGAATGCCGGGGAGCTGTTTTTT.

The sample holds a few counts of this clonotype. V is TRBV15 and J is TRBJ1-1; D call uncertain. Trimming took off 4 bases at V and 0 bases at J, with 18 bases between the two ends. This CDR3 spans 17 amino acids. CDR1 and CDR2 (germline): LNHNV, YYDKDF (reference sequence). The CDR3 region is CATSTTGGYLLNTEAFF. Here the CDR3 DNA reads TGTGCCACCAGCACCACCGGAGGGTACTTACTGAACACTGAAGCTTTCTTT.

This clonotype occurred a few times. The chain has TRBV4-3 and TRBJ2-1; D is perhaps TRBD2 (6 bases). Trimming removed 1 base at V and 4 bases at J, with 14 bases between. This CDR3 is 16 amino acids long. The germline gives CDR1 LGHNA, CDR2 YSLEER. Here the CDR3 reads CASSQAGRDGYNEQFF. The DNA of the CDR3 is TGCGCCAGCAGCCAAGCTGGGCGGGACGGTTACAATGAGCAGTTCTTC.

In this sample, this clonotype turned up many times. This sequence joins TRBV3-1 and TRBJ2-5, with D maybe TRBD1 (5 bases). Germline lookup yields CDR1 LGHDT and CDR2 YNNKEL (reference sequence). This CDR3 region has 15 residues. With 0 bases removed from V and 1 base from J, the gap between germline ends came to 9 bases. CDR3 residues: CASSQDGAVQETQYF. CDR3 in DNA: TGTGCCAGCAGCCAAGATGGGGCAGTCCAAGAGACCCAGTACTTC.

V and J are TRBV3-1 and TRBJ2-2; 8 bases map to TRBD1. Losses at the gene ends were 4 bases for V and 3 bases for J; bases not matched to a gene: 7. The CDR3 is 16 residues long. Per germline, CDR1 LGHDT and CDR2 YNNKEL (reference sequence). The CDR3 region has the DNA TGTGCCAGCAGCCCAGAACAGGGGGTATACACCGGGGAGCTGTTTTTT. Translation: CASSPEQGVYTGELFF. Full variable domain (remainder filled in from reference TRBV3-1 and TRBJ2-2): DTAVSQTPKYLVTQMGNDKSIKCEQNLGHDTMYWYKQDSKKFLKIMFSYNNKELIINETVPNRFSPKSPDKAHLNLHINSLELGDSAVYFCASSPEQGVYTGELFFGEGSRLTVL.

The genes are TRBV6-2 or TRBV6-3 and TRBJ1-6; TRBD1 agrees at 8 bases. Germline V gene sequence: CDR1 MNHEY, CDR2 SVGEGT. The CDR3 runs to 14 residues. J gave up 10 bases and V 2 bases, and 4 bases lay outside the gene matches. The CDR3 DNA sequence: TGTGCCAGCAGTTACGCAGGGGGCGCCTCACCCCTCCACTTT. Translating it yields CASSYAGGASPLHF.

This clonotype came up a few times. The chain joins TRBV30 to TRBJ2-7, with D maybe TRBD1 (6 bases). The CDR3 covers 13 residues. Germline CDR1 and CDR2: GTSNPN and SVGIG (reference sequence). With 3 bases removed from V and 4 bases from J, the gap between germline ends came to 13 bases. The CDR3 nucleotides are TGTGCCTGGAGATCACAGGGAATATACGAGCAGTACTTC. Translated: CAWRSQGIYEQYF.

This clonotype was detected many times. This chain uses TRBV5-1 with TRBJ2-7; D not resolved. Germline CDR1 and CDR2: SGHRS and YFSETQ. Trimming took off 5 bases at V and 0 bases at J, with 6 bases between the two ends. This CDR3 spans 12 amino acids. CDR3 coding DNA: TGCGCCAGCAGATCTGACTCCTACGAGCAGTACTTC. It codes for CASRSDSYEQYF.

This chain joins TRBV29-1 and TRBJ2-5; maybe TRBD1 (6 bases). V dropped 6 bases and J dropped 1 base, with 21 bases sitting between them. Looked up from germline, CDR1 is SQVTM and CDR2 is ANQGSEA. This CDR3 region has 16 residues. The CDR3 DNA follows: TGCAGCGTCGAGGGAATCCCCGACAGGTCCCAAGAGACCCAGTACTTC. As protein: CSVEGIPDRSQETQYF.

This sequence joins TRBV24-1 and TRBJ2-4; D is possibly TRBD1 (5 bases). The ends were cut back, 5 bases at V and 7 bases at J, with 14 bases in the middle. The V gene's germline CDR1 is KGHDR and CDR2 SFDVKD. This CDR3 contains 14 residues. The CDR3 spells CATSGGQGSNIQYF. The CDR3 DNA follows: TGTGCCACCAGTGGAGGTCAGGGTAGCAACATTCAGTACTTC.

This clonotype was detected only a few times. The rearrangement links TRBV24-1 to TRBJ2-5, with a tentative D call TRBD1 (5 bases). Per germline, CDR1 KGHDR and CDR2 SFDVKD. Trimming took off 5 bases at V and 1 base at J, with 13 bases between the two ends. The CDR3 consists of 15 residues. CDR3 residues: CATSGQGNLQETQYF. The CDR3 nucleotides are TGTGCCACCAGTGGCCAGGGCAACCTCCAAGAGACCCAGTACTTC.

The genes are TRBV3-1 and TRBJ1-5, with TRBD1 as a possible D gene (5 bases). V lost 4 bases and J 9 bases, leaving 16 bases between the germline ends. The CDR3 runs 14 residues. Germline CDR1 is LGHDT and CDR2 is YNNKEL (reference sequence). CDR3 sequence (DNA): TGTGCCAGCAGCCTGGGGACTGGCCGGCGGCCCCAGCATTTT. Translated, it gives CASSLGTGRRPQHF. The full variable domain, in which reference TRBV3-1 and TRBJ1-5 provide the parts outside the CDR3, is DTAVSQTPKYLVTQMGNDKSIKCEQNLGHDTMYWYKQDSKKFLKIMFSYNNKELIINETVPNRFSPKSPDKAHLNLHINSLELGDSAVYFCASSLGTGRRPQHFGDGTRLSIL.

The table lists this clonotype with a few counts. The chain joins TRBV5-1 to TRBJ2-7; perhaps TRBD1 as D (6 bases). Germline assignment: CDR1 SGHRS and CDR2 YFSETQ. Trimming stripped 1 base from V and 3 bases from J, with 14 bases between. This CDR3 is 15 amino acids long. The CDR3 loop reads CASSLSRGPIYEQYF. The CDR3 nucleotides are TGCGCCAGCAGCTTGAGCAGGGGACCCATCTACGAGCAGTACTTC.

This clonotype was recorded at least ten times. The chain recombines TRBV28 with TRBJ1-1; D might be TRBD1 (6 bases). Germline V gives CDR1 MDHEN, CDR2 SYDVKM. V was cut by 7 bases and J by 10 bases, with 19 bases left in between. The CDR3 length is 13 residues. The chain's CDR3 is CASIQPQTGAAFF. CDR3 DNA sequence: TGTGCCAGCATACAACCCCAGACAGGTGCAGCTTTCTTT.

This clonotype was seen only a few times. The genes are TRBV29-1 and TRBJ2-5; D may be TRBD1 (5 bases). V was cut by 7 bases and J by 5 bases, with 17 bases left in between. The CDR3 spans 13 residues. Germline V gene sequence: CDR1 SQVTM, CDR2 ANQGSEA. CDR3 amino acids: CSGAGRSGETQYF. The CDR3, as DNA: TGCAGCGGGGCAGGGCGGTCGGGTGAGACCCAGTACTTC.